The 14 T cell receptor beta chains in this list originate from one sample, sequenced in a study of blood T cell repertoires in COVID-19. Sequenced by immunoSEQ multiplex PCR; TCRdb stores in-frame clones only, minus some. The repertoire holds roughly 400,000 clones, 70% to 90% seen once, with approximately 1.5% in the top ten. The sequenced material came from PBMCs or T cells enriched from blood (not recorded which). These receptors were collected from a woman aged 18-29 years who had been exposed to COVID-19.

The J gene is TRBJ2-2, the V gene TRBV5-8; maybe TRBD2 (5 bases). The CDR3 consists of 14 residues. V gave up 7 bases and J gave up 2 bases, with 12 bases separating them. From germline, CDR1 is SGHTS and CDR2 YDEGEE. The CDR3 DNA is TGTGCCAGCCTAAGCGGCCCTAACACCGGGGAGCTGTTTTTT. This sequence encodes CASLSGPNTGELFF.

This clone occurred once. CDR3: CAWDRGAGTDTQYF. The CDR3 DNA reads TGTGCCTGGGATCGGGGGGCGGGCACAGATACGCAGTATTTT. The V gene is TRBV30, the J gene TRBJ2-3, with D perhaps matching TRBD2 (7 bases). Germline V gene lookup returns CDR1 GTSNPN and CDR2 SVGIG (reference sequence). This CDR3 has 14 amino acids. The V gene lost 5 bases and the J gene lost 1 base, with 13 bases spanning the gap.

The chain is built from TRBV21-1 and TRBJ2-7; the D call in the table, TRBD1, was not verified against the DNA. TRBV21-1 is annotated as a pseudogene. The CDR3 has 16 amino acids. CDR3 sequence reads: CASSITQGIGLYEQYF. CDR3 coding DNA: TGTGCCAGCAGCATTACACAGGGAATCGGCCTCTACGAGCAGTACTTC.

This clone has only a few counts. The chain uses TRBV11-3 and TRBJ2-5; the match to TRBD2 covers 13 bases. The length of the CDR3 is 16 residues. The germline gives CDR1 SGHNT, CDR2 YENEEA. V was clipped by 5 bases and J by 11 bases; unmatched bases: 14. In DNA form, the CDR3 reads TGTGCCAGCAGCCCAAGAGGGACTAGCGGGGCTCCAGTTCAGTACTTC. It yields the protein CASSPRGTSGAPVQYF.

The chain recombines TRBV5-1 with TRBJ2-2; 9 positions match TRBD2. From germline, CDR1 is SGHRS and CDR2 YFSETQ. The CDR3 is 16 residues long. J was trimmed by 5 bases and V by 0 bases; bases with no gene match: 5. The CDR3 DNA is TGCGCCAGCAGCTTGGCGGGTAGCGGGGGTACCGGGGAGCTGTTTTTT. This translates into CASSLAGSGGTGELFF.

This rearrangement joins TRBV30 to TRBJ2-7, with TRBD2 matching 7 bases. The CDR3 loop spans 13 amino acids. Germline loops: CDR1 GTSNPN, CDR2 SVGIG (reference sequence). With 2 bases clipped from V and 1 base from J, the junction kept 2 bases outside the gene matches. The CDR3 region has the DNA TGTGCCTGGAGTAGGGGAGGGTCCTACGAGCAGTACTTC. This sequence encodes CAWSRGGSYEQYF.

The J gene is TRBJ2-1, the V gene TRBV5-4; possibly TRBD2 for D (5 bases). This CDR3 has 14 residues. Trimming cost V 0 bases and J 8 bases, with 12 bases left between them. Germline V gene sequence: CDR1 SGHNT, CDR2 YYREEE (reference sequence). The CDR3: CASSLGRSSYEQFF. The CDR3 DNA sequence: TGTGCCAGCAGCTTGGGTCGCTCTAGCTATGAGCAGTTCTTC.

The chain uses TRBV29-1 and TRBJ1-3; no definite D call. Trimming took off 6 bases at V and 0 bases at J, with 9 bases between the two ends. Germline lookup yields CDR1 SQVTM and CDR2 ANQGSEA. The CDR3 covers 13 residues. CDR3 nucleotide sequence: TGCAGCGTCCGACAAGACTCTGGAAACACCATATATTTT. Protein: CSVRQDSGNTIYF.

This clone was detected only a few times. The rearrangement links TRBV5-4 to TRBJ2-1, with a possible D match to TRBD2 (5 bases). The CDR3 is made up of 15 amino acids. Germline assignment: CDR1 SGHNT and CDR2 YYREEE (reference sequence). The V end was cut by 0 bases, the J end by 14 bases, with 21 bases between. CDR3 residues: CASSLEVGKELGEFF. The CDR3 coding sequence is TGTGCCAGCAGCTTGGAGGTAGGCAAAGAACTCGGGGAGTTCTTC.

V gene TRBV7-2 combines with J gene TRBJ2-5; 10 positions agree with TRBD1. The J segment lost 5 bases and the V segment lost 5 bases, leaving 8 bases of the junction unmatched. CDR1 and CDR2 (germline): SGHTA, FQGNSA. The CDR3 is 15 amino acids. Here the CDR3 reads CASSPAGTGEETQYF. The CDR3 nucleotides are TGTGCCAGCAGCCCAGCCGGGACAGGGGAGGAGACCCAGTACTTC. Full variable domain (missing parts from reference TRBV7-2 and TRBJ2-5): GAGVSQSPSNKVTEKGKDVELRCDPISGHTALYWYRQSLGQGLEFLIYFQGNSAPDKSGLPSDRFSAERTGGSVSTLTIQRTQQEDSAVYLCASSPAGTGEETQYFGPGTRLLVL.

The V call is TRBV27, the J call TRBJ1-6, with no clear D. The V end was cut by 0 bases, the J end by 8 bases, with 14 bases between. The CDR3 extends over 16 amino acids. Germline loops: CDR1 MNHEY, CDR2 SMNVEV (reference sequence). CDR3 loop: CASSLSPLAYDSPLHF. CDR3 bases: TGTGCCAGCAGTTTATCCCCGCTAGCCTACGATTCACCCCTCCACTTT.

This clone has just one count. CDR3 amino acids: CASSLGLAGSTDTQYF. CDR3 coding DNA: TGTGCCAGCAGCTTAGGGCTAGCGGGGAGCACAGATACGCAGTATTTT. The chain carries TRBV7-9 and TRBJ2-3; TRBD2 matches at 9 bases. The CDR3 contains 16 residues. J lost 0 bases, V lost 1 base, and 2 bases had no gene match. Germline V gene lookup returns CDR1 SEHNR and CDR2 FQNEAQ (reference sequence).

The chain couples TRBV4-3 to TRBJ1-6; D possibly corresponds to TRBD1 (5 bases). This CDR3 is 14 amino acids long. Germline-derived CDR1 and CDR2 are LGHNA and YSLEER. The V end lost 4 bases, the J end lost 7 bases, and 11 bases lay between the germline ends. The CDR3: CASSLQGTNSPLHF. The CDR3 DNA reads TGCGCCAGCAGCCTCCAGGGAACGAATTCACCCCTCCACTTT.

The V call is TRBV2, the J call TRBJ2-7; 7 bases fit TRBD1. V lost 7 bases, J lost 4 bases, and 4 bases stayed unmatched. Per the germline V gene, CDR1 is SNHLY and CDR2 is FYNNEI. The CDR3 extends over 12 amino acids. CDR3 loop: CASTGTEYEQYF. CDR3 in DNA: TGTGCCAGCACTGGGACAGAGTACGAGCAGTACTTC. The variable domain in full, completed from reference TRBV2 and TRBJ2-7, reads EPEVTQTPSHQVTQMGQEVILRCVPISNHLYFYWYRQILGQKVEFLVSFYNNEISEKSEIFDDQFSVERPDGSNFTLKIRSTKLEDSAMYFCASTGTEYEQYFGPGTRLTVT.